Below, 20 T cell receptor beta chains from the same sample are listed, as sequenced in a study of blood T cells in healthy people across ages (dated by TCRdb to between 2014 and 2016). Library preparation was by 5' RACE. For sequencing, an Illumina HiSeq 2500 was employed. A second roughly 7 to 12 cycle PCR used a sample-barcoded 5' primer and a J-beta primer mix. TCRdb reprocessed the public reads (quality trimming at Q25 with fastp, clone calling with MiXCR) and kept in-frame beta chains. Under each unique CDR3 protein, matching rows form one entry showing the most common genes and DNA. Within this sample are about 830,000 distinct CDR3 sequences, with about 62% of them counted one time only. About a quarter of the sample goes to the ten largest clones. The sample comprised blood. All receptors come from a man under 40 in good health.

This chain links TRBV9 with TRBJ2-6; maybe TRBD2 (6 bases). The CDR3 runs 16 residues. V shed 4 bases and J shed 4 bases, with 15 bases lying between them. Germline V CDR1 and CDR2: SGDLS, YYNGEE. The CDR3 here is CASSLRGASGANVLTF. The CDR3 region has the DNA TGTGCCAGCAGCCTCCGCGGGGCCTCGGGGGCCAACGTCCTGACTTTC.

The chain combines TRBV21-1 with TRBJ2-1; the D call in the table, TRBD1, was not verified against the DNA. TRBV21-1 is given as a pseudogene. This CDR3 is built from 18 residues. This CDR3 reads CASSKGGSPAEGDNEQFF. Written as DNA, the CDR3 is TGTGCCAGCAGCAAAGGCGGGTCCCCGGCCGAGGGGGACAATGAGCAGTTCTTC.

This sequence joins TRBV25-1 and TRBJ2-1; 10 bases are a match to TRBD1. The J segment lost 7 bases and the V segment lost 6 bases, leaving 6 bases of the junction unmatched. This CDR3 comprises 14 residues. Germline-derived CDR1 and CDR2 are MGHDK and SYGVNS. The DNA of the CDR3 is TGTGCCAGCAGGGAACCGGGACAGGGGAATGAGCAGTTCTTC. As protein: CASREPGQGNEQFF.

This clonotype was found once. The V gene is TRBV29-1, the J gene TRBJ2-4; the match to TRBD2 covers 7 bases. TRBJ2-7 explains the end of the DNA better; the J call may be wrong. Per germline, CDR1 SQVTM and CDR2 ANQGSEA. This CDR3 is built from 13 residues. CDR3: CSVEGGDAYEQYF. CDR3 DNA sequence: TGCAGCGTTGAGGGAGGGGATGCCTACGAGCAGTACTTC.

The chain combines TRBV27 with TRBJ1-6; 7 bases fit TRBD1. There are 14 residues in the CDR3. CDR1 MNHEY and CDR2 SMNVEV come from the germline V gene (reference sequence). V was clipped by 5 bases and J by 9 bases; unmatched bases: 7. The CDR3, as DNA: TGTGCCAGCAGTCTACAGGGGTTCGGTTCACCCCTCCACTTT. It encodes CASSLQGFGSPLHF.

CDR3 residues: CASSYSRGLEQNTEAFF. The CDR3 bases are TGTGCCAGCAGTTACTCGAGGGGGCTGGAACAGAACACTGAAGCTTTCTTT. This chain links TRBV6-6 with TRBJ1-1; TRBD1 matches at 7 bases. This CDR3 region has 17 residues. V shed 0 bases, J shed 1 base, and the junction held 8 bases outside the gene matches. Germline V gives CDR1 MNHNY, CDR2 SVGAGI (reference sequence).

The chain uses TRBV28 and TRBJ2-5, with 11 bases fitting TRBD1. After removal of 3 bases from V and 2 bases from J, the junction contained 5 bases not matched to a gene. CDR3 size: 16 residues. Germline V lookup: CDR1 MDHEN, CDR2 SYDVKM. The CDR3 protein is CASSFKDRGPQETQYF. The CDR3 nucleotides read TGTGCCAGCAGTTTCAAGGACAGGGGGCCACAAGAGACCCAGTACTTC.

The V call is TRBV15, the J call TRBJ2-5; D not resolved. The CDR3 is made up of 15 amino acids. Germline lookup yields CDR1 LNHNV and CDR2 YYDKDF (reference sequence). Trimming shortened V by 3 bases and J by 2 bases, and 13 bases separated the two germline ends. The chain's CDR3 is CATSRTRTSQETQYF. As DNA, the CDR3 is TGTGCCACCAGCAGGACCCGGACGTCACAAGAGACCCAGTACTTC.

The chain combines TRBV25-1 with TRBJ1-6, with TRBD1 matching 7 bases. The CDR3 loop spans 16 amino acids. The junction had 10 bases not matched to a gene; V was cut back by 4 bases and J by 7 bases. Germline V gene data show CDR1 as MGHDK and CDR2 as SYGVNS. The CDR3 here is CASSGDRTGGNSPLHF. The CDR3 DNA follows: TGTGCCAGCAGTGGAGACAGGACAGGTGGGAATTCACCCCTCCACTTT.

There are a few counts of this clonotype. CDR3 coding DNA: TGTGCCACCAGTGATTTGGCAGGTTTCAATGAGCAGTTCTTC. Its translation is CATSDLAGFNEQFF. The rearrangement joins TRBV24-1 to TRBJ2-1; D gene ambiguous. Trimming removed 0 bases from V and 6 bases from J, with 8 bases in between. The germline V gene has CDR1 KGHDR and CDR2 SFDVKD. This CDR3 contains 14 residues.

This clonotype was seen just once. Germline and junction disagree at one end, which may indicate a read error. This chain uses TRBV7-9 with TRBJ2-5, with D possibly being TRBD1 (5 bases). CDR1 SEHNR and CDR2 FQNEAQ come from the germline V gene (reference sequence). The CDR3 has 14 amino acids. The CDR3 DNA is TGTGCCAACAGCTTAGTTGGTCAGGGAGAGACCCAGTACTTC. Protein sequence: CANSLVGQGETQYF.

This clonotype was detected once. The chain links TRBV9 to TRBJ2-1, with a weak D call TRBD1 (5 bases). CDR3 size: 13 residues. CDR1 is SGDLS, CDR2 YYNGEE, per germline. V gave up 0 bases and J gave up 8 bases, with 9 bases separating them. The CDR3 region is CASSVVGQDEQFF. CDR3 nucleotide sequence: TGTGCCAGCAGCGTAGTGGGGCAGGATGAGCAGTTCTTC.

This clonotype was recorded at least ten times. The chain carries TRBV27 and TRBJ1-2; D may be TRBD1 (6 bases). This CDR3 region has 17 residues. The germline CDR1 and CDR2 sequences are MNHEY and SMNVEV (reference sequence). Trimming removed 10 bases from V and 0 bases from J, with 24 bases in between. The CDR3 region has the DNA TGTGCCACCCCGTTGGTAGCAGGGGACTTAGCTAACTATGGCTACACCTTC. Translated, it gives CATPLVAGDLANYGYTF.

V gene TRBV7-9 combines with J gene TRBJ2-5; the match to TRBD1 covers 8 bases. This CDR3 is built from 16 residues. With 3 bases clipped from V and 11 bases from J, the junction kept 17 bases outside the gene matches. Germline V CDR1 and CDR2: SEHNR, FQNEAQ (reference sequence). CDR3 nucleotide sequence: TGTGCCAGCAGCTTCGACAGGGGACGTTCGTACAATGAGCAGTACTTC. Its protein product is CASSFDRGRSYNEQYF.

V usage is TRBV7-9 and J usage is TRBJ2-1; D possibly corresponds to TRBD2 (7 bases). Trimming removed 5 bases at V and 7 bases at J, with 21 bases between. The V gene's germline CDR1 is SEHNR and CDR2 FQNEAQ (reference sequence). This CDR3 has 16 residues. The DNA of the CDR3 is TGTGCCAGCAGCAATGAAGTAAGGGGGGGTCGGAATGAGCAGTTCTTC. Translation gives CASSNEVRGGRNEQFF. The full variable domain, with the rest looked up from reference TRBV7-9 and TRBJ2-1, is DTGVSQNPRHKITKRGQNVTFRCDPISEHNRLYWYRQTLGQGPEFLTYFQNEAQLEKSRLLSDRFSAERPKGSFSTLEIQRTEQGDSAMYLCASSNEVRGGRNEQFFGPGTRLTVL.

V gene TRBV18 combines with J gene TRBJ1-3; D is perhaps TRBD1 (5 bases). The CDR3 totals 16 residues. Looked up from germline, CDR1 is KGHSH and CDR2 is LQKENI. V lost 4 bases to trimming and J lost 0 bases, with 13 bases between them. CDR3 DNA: TGTGCCAGCTCACGTGACGGGGCGCTCTCTGGAAACACCATATATTTT. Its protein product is CASSRDGALSGNTIYF.

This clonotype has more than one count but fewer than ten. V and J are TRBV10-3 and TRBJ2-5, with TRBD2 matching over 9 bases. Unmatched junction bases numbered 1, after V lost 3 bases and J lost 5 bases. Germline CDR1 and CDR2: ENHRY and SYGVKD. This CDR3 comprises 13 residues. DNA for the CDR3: TGTGCCATCAGTGAAGGACTAGCGGAGACCCAGTACTTC. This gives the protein CAISEGLAETQYF.

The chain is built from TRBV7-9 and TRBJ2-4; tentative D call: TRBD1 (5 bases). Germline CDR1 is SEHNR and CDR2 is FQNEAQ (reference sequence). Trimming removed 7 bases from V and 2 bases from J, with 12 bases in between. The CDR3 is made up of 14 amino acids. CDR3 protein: CASTVQGTKNIQYF. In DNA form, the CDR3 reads TGTGCCAGCACCGTCCAGGGTACCAAAAACATTCAGTACTTC. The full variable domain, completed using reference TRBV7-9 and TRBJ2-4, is DTGVSQNPRHKITKRGQNVTFRCDPISEHNRLYWYRQTLGQGPEFLTYFQNEAQLEKSRLLSDRFSAERPKGSFSTLEIQRTEQGDSAMYLCASTVQGTKNIQYFGAGTRLSVL.

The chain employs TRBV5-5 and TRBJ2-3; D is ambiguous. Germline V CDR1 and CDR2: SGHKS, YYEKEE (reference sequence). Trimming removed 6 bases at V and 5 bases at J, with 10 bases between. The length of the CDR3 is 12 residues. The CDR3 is CASIPWGDTQYF. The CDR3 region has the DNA TGTGCCAGCATTCCCTGGGGAGATACGCAGTATTTT.

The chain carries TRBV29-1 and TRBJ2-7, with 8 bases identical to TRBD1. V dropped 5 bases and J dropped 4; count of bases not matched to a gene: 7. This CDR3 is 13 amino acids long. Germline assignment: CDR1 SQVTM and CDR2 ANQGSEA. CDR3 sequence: CSVRWTGTYEQYF. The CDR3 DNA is TGCAGCGTTAGGTGGACAGGGACATACGAGCAGTACTTC.